This T cell receptor beta chain was sequenced in a study of blood T cell repertoires in COVID-19. Overall study: Samples of COVID-19 (acute and convalescent) were obtained from the United States, Italy and Spain. Sample material is recorded as cDNA or gDNA derived from T cells, B-cell-depleted T cells, or PBMCs.

Looked up from germline, CDR1 is SGHTA and CDR2 is FQGNSA. The CDR3 has 15 residues. The V end was cut by 0 bases, the J end by 6 bases, with 14 bases between. In the source study's methods: Estimates of nucleated cell counts were drawn from the amplification of reference gene primers. Clones were sequenced by immunoSEQ multiplex PCR, and TCRdb holds only the in-frame ones, with some missing. V, J and clone size were drawn from that table, and D and trimming were deduced from the DNA. The top ten hold less than 5.5% of the sample, which has about 190,000 clones, about 88% seen once. The receptor comes from a human donor in a cohort sampled during active COVID-19. The chain combines TRBV7-2 with TRBJ1-2; possibly TRBD1 for D (6 bases). The sequenced sample consisted of peripheral blood. CDR3 protein: CASSLAVKGGDGYTF. The CDR3 coding sequence is TGTGCCAGCAGCTTAGCGGTGAAAGGGGGTGATGGCTACACCTTC.